This paragraph covers one TCR beta chain sequence. No antigen is known for it. The Oncomine TCR Beta short-read assay sequenced DNA from cultured CD4+ T cells. TCRdb fed the PCR reads into MiXCR, producing one record per CDR3 protein. The sample records under 25,000 distinct CDR3 sequences, roughly 29% being singletons. These data come from a study of vaccination and CD4 T cells after COVID-19. Study background: Two of the convalescents were Hispanic, and the group consisted of six males and four females. Sampling that followed vaccination took place a median roughly 69 days after dose two, within a range of 14 to 241.

Treatment given: approximately 10-day PBMC culture with coronavirus spike peptide pools or control peptides (ViraFEST assay). Germline CDR1 reads DFQATT; CDR2 reads SNEGSKA (reference sequence). This CDR3 is 13 amino acids long. V lost 6 bases and J lost 6, with 14 bases in between. The sequencing input was cultured CD4+ T cells from blood. V and J are TRBV20-1 and TRBJ2-2; D unresolved. This receptor was taken from a human donor with COVID-19. The CDR3 bases are TGCAGTGCCCCGGCACGGATATCCGGGGAGCTGTTTTTT. Protein: CSAPARISGELFF.